A single sample gave rise to the 3 T cell receptor beta chains below, sequenced in a study of regulatory T cells in long-lasting Graves disease listed by TCRdb under 2021. The library was made by multiplex PCR. The run used an Illumina HiSeq 4000. iRepertoire HTBI primers and Arm-PCR amplification of CDR3 regions were used to construct TCR beta libraries. TCRdb cleaned the public reads at Q25 with fastp, built clones with MiXCR and kept in-frame beta chains. Records with the same CDR3 protein are collapsed into one entry carrying the most frequent genes and DNA. Recorded for this sample are hundreds of thousands of distinct CDR3 sequences; roughly 16% of them occurred a single time. The ten largest make up 18% of the sample. Interpreted using the paper, the time point label stands for: newly diagnosed GD, antithyroid drugs for less than 3 months. For both TCR sequencing and RNA sequencing, RNA was extracted from PBMCs using TRIzol.

These same data were also listed under a study on T cells in Graves' hyperthyroidism and ophthalmopathy.

This sample comprised peripheral blood mononuclear cells (PBMCs), obtained at new diagnosis, from a patient treated with antithyroid drugs. These receptor sequences come from a woman aged 25 to 39 with Graves disease. Donor details come from another sample of the same person, matched by shared clones.

CDR3 sequence reads: CASTWTAGNTIYF. The CDR3 DNA reads as TGTGCCAGTACCTGGACAGCTGGAAACACCATATATTTT. The J gene is TRBJ1-3, the V gene TRBV19, with D tentatively TRBD1 (6 bases). The CDR3 totals 13 residues. Germline assignment: CDR1 LNHDA and CDR2 SQIVND (reference sequence). Trimming left V 7 bases short and J 2 bases short, with 9 bases between.

V and J are TRBV5-1 and TRBJ2-6; 10 bases line up with TRBD1. The CDR3 has 18 residues. With V trimmed by 6 bases and J by 1 base, 10 bases remained unmatched. Germline V CDR1 and CDR2: SGHRS, YFSETQ. This chain's CDR3 is CASTPSGQGSSGANVLTF. DNA of the CDR3: TGCGCCAGCACCCCATCGGGACAGGGGAGTTCTGGGGCCAACGTCCTGACTTTC.

The J gene is TRBJ2-7, the V gene TRBV27; D perhaps matches TRBD2 (6 bases). CDR1 is MNHEY and CDR2 is SMNVEV in the germline V gene (reference sequence). Trimming cost V 5 bases and J 6 bases, with 14 bases left between them. The CDR3 sequence is 13 residues long. The CDR3 sequence: CASSPLTGGEQYF. The CDR3 bases are TGTGCCAGCAGTCCCCTCACCGGGGGCGAGCAGTACTTC.